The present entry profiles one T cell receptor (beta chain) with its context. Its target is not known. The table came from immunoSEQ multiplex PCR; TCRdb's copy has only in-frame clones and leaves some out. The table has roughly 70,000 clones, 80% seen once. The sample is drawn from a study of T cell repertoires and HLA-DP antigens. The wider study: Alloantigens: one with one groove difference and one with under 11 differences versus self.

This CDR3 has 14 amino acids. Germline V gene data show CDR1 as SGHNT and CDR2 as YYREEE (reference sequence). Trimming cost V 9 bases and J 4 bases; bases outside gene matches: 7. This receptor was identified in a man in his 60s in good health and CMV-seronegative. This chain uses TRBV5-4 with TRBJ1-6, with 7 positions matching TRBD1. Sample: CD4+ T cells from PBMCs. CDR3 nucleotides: TGTGCCACCCGACAGGGTGGGTATAATTCACCCCTCCACTTT. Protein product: CATRQGGYNSPLHF.